The 6 T cell receptor beta chains below were found in one sample sequenced in a study of shared clonotypes between healthy human individuals. The data were produced by immunoSEQ multiplex PCR, yet TCRdb's version contains in-frame clones alone and is incomplete. This table has about 490,000 clones, 81% appearing once. Material: PBMCs. These receptors came from a woman in her forties in good health. Some clones in this sample may be carry-over from other donors' samples.

About this clone itself: One junction end does not reproduce the germline sequence, and a read error may be involved. V gene TRBV5-1 combines with J gene TRBJ1-2; 10 bases map to TRBD1. The CDR3 length is 15 residues. Germline V gives CDR1 SGHRS, CDR2 YFSETQ. CDR3 protein: CASSLVTGTGDGYTF. In DNA form, the CDR3 reads TGTGCCAGCAGCTTGGTGACAGGGACAGGGGATGGCTACACCTTC.

This rearrangement joins TRBV19 to TRBJ1-1; D uncertain. Deletions cut 8 bases from V and 3 bases from J, with 16 bases between. This CDR3 has 14 residues. Germline values: CDR1 LNHDA, CDR2 SQIVND (reference sequence). DNA of the CDR3: TGTGCCAGTGGTTCCGAGGACTCCTACACTGAAGCTTTCTTT. It is translated as CASGSEDSYTEAFF.

This chain connects TRBV19 to TRBJ2-7; 8 bases map to TRBD2. In germline, CDR1 is LNHDA, CDR2 SQIVND (reference sequence). J lost 3 bases, V lost 3 bases, and 10 bases had no gene match. The CDR3 has 16 residues. The CDR3 nucleotides read TGTGCCAGTAGTATCTCTTCGGGACTAGGTCTCTACGAGCAGTACTTC. It encodes CASSISSGLGLYEQYF.

The chain joins TRBV7-9 to TRBJ2-7, with 10 bases matching TRBD2. The CDR3 sequence is 14 residues long. The germline CDR1 and CDR2 sequences are SEHNR and FQNEAQ (reference sequence). V gave up 6 bases and J gave up 0 bases; unmatched junction bases: 2. Written as DNA, the CDR3 is TGTGCCAGCAGACCTAGCGGGAGCTCCTACGAGCAGTACTTC. Its translation is CASRPSGSSYEQYF.

About this clone itself: A much larger clone differs by one base, so this may be a read error. This chain connects TRBV4-3 to TRBJ2-2, with D perhaps assigned TRBD1 or TRBD2 (5 bases each). The CDR3 has 16 amino acids. The V and J ends lost 5 bases and 3 bases respectively, with 16 bases between them. Germline-derived CDR1 and CDR2 are LGHNA and YSLEER. This chain's CDR3 is CASSSLPGPHTGELFF. DNA for the CDR3: TGCGCCAGCAGCTCACTCCCGGGACCTCACACCGGGGAGCTGTTTTTT.

The rearrangement joins TRBV19 to TRBJ1-5, with a tentative D call TRBD1 (5 bases). Trimming took 1 base from V and 5 from J, leaving 12 bases between them. Per the germline V gene, CDR1 is LNHDA and CDR2 is SQIVND (reference sequence). The CDR3 runs to 15 residues. CDR3 sequence (DNA): TGTGCCAGTAGTATAGGAGACAGAAAGTATCAGCCCCAGCATTTT. It specifies CASSIGDRKYQPQHF.